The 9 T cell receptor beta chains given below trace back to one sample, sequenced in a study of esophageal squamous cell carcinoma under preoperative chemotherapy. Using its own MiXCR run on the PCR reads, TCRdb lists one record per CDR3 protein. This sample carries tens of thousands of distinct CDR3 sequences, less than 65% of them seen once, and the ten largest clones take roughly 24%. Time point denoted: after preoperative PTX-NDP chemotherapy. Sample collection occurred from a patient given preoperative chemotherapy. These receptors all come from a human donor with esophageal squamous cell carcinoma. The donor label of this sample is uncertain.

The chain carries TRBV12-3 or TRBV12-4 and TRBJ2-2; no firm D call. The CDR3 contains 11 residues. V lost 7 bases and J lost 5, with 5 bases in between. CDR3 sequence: CASTQTGELFF. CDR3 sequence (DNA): TGTGCCAGCACCCAGACCGGGGAGCTGTTTTTT.

As DNA, the CDR3 is TGTGCCAGCAGCCATTTGGGGCCGGGCACTTGGAATGAGCAGTTCTTC. Its protein is CASSHLGPGTWNEQFF. This chain links TRBV7-2 with TRBJ2-1; weak D call: TRBD1 (5 bases). The CDR3 has 16 amino acids. V lost 5 bases to trimming and J lost 7 bases, with 21 bases between them. CDR1 and CDR2 (germline): SGHTA, FQGNSA.

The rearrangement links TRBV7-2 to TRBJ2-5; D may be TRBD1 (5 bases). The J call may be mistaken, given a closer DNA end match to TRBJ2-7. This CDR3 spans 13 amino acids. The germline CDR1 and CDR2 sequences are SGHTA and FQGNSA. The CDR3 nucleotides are TGTGCCAGCAGCTTACAGGGCCCCTACGAGCAGTACTTC. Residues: CASSLQGPYEQYF.

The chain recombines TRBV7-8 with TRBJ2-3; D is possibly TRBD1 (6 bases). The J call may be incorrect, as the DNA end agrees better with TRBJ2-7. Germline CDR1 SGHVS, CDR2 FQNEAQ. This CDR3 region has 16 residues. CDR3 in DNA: TGTGCCAGCAGCAACCCGGGGCTGGGGGCCAGAGACACGCAGTACTTC. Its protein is CASSNPGLGARDTQYF.

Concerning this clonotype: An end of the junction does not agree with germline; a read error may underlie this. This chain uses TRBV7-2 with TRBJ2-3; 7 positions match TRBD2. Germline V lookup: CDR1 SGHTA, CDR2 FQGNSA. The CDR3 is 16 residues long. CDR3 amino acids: CASSLLGGCAKDTQYF. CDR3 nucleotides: TGTGCCAGCAGCTTACTGGGGGGGTGTGCCAAAGATACGCAGTATTTC. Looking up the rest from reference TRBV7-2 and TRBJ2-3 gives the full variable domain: GAGVSQSPSNKVTEKGKDVELRCDPISGHTALYWYRQSLGQGLEFLIYFQGNSAPDKSGLPSDRFSAERTGGSVSTLTIQRTQQEDSAVYLCASSLLGGCAKDTQYFGPGTRLTVL.

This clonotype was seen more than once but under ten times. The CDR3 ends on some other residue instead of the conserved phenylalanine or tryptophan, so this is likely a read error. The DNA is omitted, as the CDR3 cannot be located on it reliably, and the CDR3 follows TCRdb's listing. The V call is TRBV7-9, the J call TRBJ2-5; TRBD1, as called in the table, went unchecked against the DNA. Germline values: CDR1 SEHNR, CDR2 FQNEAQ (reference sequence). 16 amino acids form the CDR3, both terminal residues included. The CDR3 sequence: CASSSRPGTGQETRYS.

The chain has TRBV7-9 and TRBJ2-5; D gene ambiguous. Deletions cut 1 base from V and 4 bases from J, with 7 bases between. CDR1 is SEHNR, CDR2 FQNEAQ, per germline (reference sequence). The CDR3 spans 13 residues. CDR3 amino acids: CASSLGLAETQYF. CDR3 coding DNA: TGTGCCAGCAGCTTAGGGTTGGCAGAGACCCAGTACTTC.

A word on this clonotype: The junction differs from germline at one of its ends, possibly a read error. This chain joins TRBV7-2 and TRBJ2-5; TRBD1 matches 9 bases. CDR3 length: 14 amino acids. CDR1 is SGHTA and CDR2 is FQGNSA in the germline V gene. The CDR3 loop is CASSSRTGEETQSF. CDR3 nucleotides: TGTGCCAGCAGCTCACGGACAGGGGAAGAGACCCAGTCTTTC.

In DNA form, the CDR3 reads TGTGCCAGCAGCTCCCGGACATACAACAATGAGCAGTACTTC. As protein: CASSSRTYNNEQYF. V gene TRBV7-6 combines with J gene TRBJ2-4; D is possibly TRBD1 (5 bases). V was clipped by 4 bases and J by 13 bases, with 20 bases between them. Germline V gene lookup returns CDR1 SGHVS and CDR2 FNYEAQ. This CDR3 region has 14 residues.